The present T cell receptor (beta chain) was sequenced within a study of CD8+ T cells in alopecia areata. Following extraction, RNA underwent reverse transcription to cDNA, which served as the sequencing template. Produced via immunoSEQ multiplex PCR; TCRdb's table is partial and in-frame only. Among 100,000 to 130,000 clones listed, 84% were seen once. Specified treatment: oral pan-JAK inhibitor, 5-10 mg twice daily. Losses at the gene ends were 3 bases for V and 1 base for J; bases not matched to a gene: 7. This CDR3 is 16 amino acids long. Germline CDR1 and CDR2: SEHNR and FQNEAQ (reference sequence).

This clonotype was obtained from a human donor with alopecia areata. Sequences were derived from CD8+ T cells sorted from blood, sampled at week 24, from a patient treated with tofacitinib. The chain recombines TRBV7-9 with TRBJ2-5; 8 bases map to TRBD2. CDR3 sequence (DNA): TGTGCCAGCAGCTTGTCCCAGCGGGGGCTCCAAGAGACCCAGTACTTC. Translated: CASSLSQRGLQETQYF.